This T cell receptor beta chain was observed in a study of human T cells and chemical hapten exposure. Study-wide findings and caveats: Counts of TCRs above 1 in 1000 frequency stayed unchanged with DPC sensitization.

This clonotype was counted at least ten times. Its antigen is as yet unknown. Indicated time point: patch test 1, 2 weeks after DPC sensitization. The treatment here: therapeutic diphenylcyclopropenone sensitization with weekly scalp DPC. Unseparated into fractions, whole blood served as the source from which total RNA was extracted. The germline gives CDR1 SGHRS, CDR2 YFSETQ. The CDR3 contains 13 residues. V was clipped by 4 bases and J by 3 bases; unmatched bases: 3. TCRdb processed the RACE reads anew with MiXCR; each CDR3 protein has one entry. Here the sample spans fewer than 400,000 distinct CDR3 sequences, roughly 6.9% being singletons.

Material: whole blood, obtained in connection with sensitization to the hapten diphenylcyclopropenone (DPC). The chain uses TRBV5-1 and TRBJ1-1, with TRBD1 matching 7 bases. This clonotype was sampled from a woman younger than 30 with alopecia areata. Some clones in this sample may be carry-over from other donors' samples. The CDR3 bases are TGCGCCAGCAGCCGTGACAGGGACACTGAAGCTTTCTTT. It encodes CASSRDRDTEAFF.